The clone carrying this TCR beta chain has just a few counts. TCRdb re-called the RT-PCR reads through MiXCR, storing one row per CDR3 protein. The data contain about 680,000 distinct CDR3 sequences, around 14% of them singletons. Germline loops: CDR1 SQVTM, CDR2 ANQGSEA. Trimming left V 5 bases short and J 4 bases short, with 8 bases between. This CDR3 is built from 11 residues. V usage is TRBV29-1 and J usage is TRBJ1-2; D remains unclear. The source of this sequence is a female donor in good health, serving as a healthy control. Sequences were obtained from memory CD4+ T cells from blood. The CDR3, as DNA: TGCAGCGTTTTCGGCAGCTATGGCTACACCTTC. As protein: CSVFGSYGYTF.